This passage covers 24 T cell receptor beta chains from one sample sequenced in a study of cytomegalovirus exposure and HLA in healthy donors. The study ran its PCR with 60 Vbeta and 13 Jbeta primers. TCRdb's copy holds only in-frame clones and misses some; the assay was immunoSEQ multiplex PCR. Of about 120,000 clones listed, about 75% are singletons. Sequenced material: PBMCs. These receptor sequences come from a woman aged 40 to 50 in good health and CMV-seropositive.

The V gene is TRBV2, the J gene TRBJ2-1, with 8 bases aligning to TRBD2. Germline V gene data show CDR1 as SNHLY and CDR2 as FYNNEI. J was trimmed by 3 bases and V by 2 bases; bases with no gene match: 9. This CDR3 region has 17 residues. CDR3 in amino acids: CASSETGPSGYYNEQFF. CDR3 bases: TGTGCCAGCAGTGAAACGGGTCCTAGCGGGTACTACAATGAGCAGTTCTTC.

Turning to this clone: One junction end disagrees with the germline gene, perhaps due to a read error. The CDR3 sequence is CASSVAWGGGPGELFF. CDR3 nucleotides: TGTGCCAGCAGCGTAGCCTGGGGGGGCGGCCCCGGGGAGCTGTTTTTT. This chain links TRBV7-8 with TRBJ2-2, with a weak D call TRBD2 (7 bases). Per the germline V gene, CDR1 is SGHVS and CDR2 is FQNEAQ. This CDR3 spans 16 amino acids.

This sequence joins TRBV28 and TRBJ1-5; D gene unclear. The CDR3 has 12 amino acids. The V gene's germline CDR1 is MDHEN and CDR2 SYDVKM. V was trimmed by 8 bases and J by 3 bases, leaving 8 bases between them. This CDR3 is CASAQINQPQHF. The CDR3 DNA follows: TGTGCCAGCGCCCAGATCAATCAGCCCCAGCATTTT.

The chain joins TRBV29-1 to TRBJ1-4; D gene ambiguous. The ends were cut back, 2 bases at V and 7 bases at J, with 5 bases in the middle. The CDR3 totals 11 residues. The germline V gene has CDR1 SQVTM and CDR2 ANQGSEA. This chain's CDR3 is CSVESGEKLFF. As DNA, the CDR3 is TGCAGCGTTGAATCAGGTGAAAAACTGTTTTTT.

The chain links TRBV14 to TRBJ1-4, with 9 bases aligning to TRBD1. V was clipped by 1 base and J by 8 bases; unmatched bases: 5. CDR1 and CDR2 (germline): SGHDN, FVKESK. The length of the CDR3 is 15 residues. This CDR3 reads CASSQADRGGEKLFF. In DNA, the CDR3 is TGTGCCAGCAGCCAAGCGGACAGGGGAGGAGAAAAACTGTTTTTT.

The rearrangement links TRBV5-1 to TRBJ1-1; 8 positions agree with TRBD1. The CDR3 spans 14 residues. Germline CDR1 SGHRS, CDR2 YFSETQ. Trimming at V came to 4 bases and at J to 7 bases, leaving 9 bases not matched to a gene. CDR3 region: CASSRQDRVDEAFF. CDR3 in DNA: TGCGCCAGCAGCCGGCAGGACAGGGTGGATGAAGCTTTCTTT.

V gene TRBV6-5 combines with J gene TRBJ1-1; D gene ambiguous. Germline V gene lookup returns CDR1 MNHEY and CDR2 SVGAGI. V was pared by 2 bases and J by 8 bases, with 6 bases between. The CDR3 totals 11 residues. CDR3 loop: CASSYGREAFF. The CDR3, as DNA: TGTGCCAGCAGTTACGGGAGAGAAGCTTTCTTT.

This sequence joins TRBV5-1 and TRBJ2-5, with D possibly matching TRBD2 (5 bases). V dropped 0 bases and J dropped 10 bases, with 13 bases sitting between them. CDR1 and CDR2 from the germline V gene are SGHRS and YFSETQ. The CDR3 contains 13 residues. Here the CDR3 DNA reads TGCGCCAGCAGCTTGGACTTGCGAGGAGGCCAGTACTTC. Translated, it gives CASSLDLRGGQYF.

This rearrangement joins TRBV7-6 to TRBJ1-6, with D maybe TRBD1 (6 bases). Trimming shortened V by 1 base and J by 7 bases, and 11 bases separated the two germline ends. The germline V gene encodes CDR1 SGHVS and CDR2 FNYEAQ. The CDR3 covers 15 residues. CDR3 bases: TGTGCCAGCAGCTTAGAGGCAGGGGCCAATTCACCCCTCCACTTT. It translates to CASSLEAGANSPLHF. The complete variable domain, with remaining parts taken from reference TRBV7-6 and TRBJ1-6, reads GAGVSQSPRYKVTKRGQDVALRCDPISGHVSLYWYRQALGQGPEFLTYFNYEAQQDKSGLPNDRFSAERPEGSISTLTIQRTEQRDSAMYRCASSLEAGANSPLHFGNGTRLTVT.

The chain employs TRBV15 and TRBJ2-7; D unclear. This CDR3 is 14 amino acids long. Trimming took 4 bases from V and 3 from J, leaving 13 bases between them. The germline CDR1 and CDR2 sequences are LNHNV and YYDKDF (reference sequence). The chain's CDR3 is CATSTNRRFYEQYF. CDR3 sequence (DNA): TGTGCCACCAGCACGAACAGACGATTCTACGAGCAGTACTTC.

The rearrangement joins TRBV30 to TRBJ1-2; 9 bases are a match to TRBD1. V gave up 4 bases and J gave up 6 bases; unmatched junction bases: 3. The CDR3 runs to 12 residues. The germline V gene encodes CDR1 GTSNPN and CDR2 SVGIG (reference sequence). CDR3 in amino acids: CAWNRDRDGYTF. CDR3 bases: TGTGCCTGGAACCGGGACAGGGATGGCTACACCTTC.

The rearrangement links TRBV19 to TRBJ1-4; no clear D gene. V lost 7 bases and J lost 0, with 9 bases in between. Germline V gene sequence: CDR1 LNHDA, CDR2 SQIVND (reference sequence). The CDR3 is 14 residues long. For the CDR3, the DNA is TGTGCCAGTACTCACTTTGCAACTAATGAAAAACTGTTTTTT. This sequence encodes CASTHFATNEKLFF.

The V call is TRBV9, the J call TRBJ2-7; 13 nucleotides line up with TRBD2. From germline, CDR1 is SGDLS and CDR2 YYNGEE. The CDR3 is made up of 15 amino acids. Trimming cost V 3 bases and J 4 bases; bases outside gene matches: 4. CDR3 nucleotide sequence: TGTGCCAGCAGCGCTGGGACTAGCGGGACGTACGAGCAGTACTTC. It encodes CASSAGTSGTYEQYF.

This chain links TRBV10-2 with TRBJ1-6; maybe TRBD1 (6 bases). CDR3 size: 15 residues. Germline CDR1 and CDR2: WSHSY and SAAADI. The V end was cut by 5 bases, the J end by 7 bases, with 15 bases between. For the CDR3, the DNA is TGCGCCAGCAGTCCCAGTCCCCAGGGGAATTCACCCCTCCACTTT. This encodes CASSPSPQGNSPLHF.

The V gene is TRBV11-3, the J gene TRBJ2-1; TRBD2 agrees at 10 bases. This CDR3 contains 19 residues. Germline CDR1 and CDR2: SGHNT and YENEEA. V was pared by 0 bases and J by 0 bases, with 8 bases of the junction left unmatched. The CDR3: CASSLEGSSSGSSYNEQFF. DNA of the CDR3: TGTGCCAGCAGCTTAGAGGGGAGCTCTAGCGGGAGCTCCTACAATGAGCAGTTCTTC.

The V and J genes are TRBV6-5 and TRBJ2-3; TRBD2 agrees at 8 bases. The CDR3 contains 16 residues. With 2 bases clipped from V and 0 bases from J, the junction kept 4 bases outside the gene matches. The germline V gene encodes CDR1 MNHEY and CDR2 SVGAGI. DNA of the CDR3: TGTGCCAGCAGTTACCAGGGGACTAGAAGCACAGATACGCAGTATTTT. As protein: CASSYQGTRSTDTQYF.

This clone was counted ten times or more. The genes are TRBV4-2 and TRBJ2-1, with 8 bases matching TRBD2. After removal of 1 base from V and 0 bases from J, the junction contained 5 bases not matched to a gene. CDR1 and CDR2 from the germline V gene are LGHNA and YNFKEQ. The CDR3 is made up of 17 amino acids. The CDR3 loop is CASSQVGGESSYNEQFF. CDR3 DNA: TGTGCCAGCAGCCAAGTCGGGGGGGAGAGCTCCTACAATGAGCAGTTCTTC.

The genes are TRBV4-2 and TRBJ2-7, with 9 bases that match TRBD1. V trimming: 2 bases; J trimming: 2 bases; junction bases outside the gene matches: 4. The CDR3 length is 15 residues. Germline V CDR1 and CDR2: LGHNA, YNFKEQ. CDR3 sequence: CASSQPTGGTYEQYF. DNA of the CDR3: TGTGCCAGCAGCCAACCTACAGGGGGCACCTACGAGCAGTACTTC.

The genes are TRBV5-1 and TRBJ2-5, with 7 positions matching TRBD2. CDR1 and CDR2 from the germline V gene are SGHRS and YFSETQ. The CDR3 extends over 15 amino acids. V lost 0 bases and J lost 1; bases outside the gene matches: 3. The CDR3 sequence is CASSLVGGTQETQYF. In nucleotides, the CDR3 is TGCGCCAGCAGCTTGGTGGGGGGGACCCAAGAGACCCAGTACTTC.

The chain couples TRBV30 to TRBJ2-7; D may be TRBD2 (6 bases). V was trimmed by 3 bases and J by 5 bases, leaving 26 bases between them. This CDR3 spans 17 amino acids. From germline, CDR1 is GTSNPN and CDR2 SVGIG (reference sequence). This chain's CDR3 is CAWSLGALVAGRDEQYF. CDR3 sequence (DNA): TGTGCCTGGAGCCTCGGGGCCCTAGTCGCGGGACGGGACGAGCAGTACTTC.

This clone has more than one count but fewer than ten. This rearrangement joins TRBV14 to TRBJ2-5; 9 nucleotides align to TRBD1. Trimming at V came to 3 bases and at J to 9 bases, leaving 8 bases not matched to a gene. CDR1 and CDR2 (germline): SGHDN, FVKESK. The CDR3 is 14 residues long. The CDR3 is CASSQTGTGPPQYF. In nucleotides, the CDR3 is TGTGCCAGCAGCCAGACCGGGACAGGGCCCCCCCAGTACTTC.

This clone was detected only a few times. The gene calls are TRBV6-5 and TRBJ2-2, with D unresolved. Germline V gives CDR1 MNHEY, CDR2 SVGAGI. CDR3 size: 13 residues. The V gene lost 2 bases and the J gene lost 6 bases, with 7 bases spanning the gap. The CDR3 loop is CASSYRVAGELFF. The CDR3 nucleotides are TGTGCCAGCAGTTACCGGGTTGCCGGGGAGCTGTTTTTT.

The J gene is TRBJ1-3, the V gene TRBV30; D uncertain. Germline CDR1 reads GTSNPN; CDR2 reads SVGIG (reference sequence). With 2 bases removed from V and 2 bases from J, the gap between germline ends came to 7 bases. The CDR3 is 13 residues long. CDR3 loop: CAWSLYAGNTIYF. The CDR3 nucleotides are TGTGCCTGGAGTCTATATGCTGGAAACACCATATATTTT.

The CDR3 region has the DNA TGTGCCAGCAGCCAAGAGAGTAGCAATCAGCCCCAGCATTTT. Translating gives CASSQESSNQPQHF. V and J are TRBV4-2 and TRBJ1-5; D not certain. Germline CDR1 reads LGHNA; CDR2 reads YNFKEQ. Between the trimmed V and J ends, which lost 0 bases and 0 bases, there was a span of 3 bases. The CDR3 has 14 amino acids.